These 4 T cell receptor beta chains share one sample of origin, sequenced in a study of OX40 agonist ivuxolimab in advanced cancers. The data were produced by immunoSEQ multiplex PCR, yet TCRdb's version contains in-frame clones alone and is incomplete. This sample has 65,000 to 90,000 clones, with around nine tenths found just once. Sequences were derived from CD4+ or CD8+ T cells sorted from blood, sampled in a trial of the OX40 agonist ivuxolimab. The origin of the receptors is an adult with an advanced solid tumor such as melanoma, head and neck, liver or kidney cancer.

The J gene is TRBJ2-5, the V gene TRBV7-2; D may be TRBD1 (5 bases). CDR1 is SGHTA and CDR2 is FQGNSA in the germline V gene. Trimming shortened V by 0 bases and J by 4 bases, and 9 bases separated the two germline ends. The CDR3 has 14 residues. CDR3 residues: CASSLAFQGETQYF. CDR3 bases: TGTGCCAGCAGCTTAGCCTTCCAGGGAGAGACCCAGTACTTC. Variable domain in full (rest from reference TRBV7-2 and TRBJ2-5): GAGVSQSPSNKVTEKGKDVELRCDPISGHTALYWYRQSLGQGLEFLIYFQGNSAPDKSGLPSDRFSAERTGGSVSTLTIQRTQQEDSAVYLCASSLAFQGETQYFGPGTRLLVL.

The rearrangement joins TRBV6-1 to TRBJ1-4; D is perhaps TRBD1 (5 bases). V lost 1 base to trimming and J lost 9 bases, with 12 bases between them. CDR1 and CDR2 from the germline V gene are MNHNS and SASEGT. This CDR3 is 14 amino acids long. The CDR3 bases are TGTGCCAGCAGTGAAGTGGACATCCGGAAAAAACTGTTTTTT. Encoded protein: CASSEVDIRKKLFF.

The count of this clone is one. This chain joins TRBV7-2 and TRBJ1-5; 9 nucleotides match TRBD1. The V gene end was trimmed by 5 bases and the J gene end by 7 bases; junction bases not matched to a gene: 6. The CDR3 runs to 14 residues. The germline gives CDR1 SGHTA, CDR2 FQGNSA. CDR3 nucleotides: TGTGCCAGCAGCGCCGGACAGGGGAACCAGCCCCAGCATTTT. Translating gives CASSAGQGNQPQHF.

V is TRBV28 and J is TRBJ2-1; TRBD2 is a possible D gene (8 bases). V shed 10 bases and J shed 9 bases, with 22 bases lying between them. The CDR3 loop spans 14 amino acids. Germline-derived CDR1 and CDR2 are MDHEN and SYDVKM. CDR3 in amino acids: CATSGGGATVEQFF. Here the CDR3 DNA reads TGTGCCACGTCGGGAGGGGGCGCGACGGTTGAGCAGTTCTTC.